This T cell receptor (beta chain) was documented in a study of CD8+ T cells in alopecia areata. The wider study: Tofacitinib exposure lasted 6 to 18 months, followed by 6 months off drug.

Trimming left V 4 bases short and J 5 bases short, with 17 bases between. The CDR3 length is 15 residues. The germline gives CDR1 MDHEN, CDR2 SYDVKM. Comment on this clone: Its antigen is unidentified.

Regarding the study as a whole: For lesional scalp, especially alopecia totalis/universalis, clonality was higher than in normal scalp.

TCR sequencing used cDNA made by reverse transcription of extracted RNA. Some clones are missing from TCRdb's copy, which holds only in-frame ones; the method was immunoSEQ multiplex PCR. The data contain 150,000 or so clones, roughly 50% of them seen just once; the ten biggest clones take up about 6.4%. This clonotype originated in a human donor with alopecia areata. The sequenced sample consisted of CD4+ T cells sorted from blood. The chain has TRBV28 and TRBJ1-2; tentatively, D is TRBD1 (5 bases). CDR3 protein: CASSSTPGTAYGYTF. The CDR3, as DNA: TGTGCCAGCAGTTCAACTCCCGGGACGGCTTATGGCTACACCTTC.